The T cell receptor beta chain described here comes from a study of T-cell reconstitution after alpha-beta-depleted transplantation in children. The CDR3 runs to 15 residues. The germline V gene has CDR1 SQVTM and CDR2 ANQGSEA. The trim removed 7 bases at V and 3 bases at J, leaving 13 bases unmatched. This clonotype was observed many times. Unique molecular identifiers tagged the TCRbeta library. MiXCR, run by TCRdb on the PCR reads, gives a single entry per CDR3 protein. Of around 400,000 distinct CDR3 sequences detected, roughly 20% appear once; the ten largest clones hold around 4%. The genes are TRBV29-1 and TRBJ2-7; 9 bases line up with TRBD1. This receptor was taken from a human donor who donated a stem cell graft to a child with acute myeloid leukemia. Material: PBMCs from the stem cell graft donor, obtained from the stem cell graft. Written as DNA, the CDR3 is TGCAGCGGGGAACTCCGGGACAGGGACCGCTACGAGCAGTACTTC. Encoded protein: CSGELRDRDRYEQYF.